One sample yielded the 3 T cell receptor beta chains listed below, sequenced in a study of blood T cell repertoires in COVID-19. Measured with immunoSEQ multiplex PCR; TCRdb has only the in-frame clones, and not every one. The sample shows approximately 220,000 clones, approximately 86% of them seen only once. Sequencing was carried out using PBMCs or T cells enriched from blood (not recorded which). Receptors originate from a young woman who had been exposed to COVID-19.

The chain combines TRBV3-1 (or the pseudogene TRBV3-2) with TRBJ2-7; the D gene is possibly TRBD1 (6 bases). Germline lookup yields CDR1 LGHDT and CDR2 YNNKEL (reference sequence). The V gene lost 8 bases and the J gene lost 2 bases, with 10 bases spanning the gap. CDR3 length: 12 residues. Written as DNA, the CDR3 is TGTGCCAGCGGAGCAGGGGCCTACGAGCAGTACTTC. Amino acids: CASGAGAYEQYF.

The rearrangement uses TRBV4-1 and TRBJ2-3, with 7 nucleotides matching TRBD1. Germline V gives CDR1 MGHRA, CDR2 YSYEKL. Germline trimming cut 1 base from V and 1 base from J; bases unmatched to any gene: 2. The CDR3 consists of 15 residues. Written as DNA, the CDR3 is TGCGCCAGCAGCCAAGCCGACAGGGGCACAGATACGCAGTATTTT. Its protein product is CASSQADRGTDTQYF.

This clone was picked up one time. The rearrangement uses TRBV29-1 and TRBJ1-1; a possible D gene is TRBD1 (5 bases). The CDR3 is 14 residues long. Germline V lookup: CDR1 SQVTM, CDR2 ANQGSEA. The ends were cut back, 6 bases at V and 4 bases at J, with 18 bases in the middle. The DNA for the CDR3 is TGCAGCGTGACTGACAGTTCCATCTCCACTGAAGCTTTCTTT. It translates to CSVTDSSISTEAFF.